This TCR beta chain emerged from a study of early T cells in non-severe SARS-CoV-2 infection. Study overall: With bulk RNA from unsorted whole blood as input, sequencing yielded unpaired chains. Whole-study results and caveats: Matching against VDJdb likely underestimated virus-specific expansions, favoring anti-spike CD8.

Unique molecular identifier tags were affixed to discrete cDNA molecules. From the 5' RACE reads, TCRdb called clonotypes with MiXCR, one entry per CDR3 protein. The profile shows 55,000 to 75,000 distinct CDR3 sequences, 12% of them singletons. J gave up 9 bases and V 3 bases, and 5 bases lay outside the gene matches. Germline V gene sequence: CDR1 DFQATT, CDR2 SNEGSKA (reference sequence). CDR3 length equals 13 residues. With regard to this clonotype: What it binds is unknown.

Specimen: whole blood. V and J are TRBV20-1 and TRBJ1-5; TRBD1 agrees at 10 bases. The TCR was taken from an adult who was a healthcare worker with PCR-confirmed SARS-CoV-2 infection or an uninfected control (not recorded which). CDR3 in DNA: TGCAGTGCTAGCCGGACAGGGGGTCTGCCCCAGCATTTT. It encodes CSASRTGGLPQHF.